This entry is about one T cell receptor beta chain. Its antigen remains unknown. This entry belongs to a study of OX40 agonist ivuxolimab in advanced cancers. Background on the study: Administration of intravenous ivuxolimab to patients occurred every 2 weeks at 0.01 to 10 mg/kg. General study points: Some nonresponders also had low normalized T-cell clonal expansion. Blood T cells, both CD4+ and CD8+, expanded clonally by week 6 at 0.1 to 3.0 mg/kg. Researchers report that CD8+ T cells had, on average, more expanded clones than CD4+.

Produced via immunoSEQ multiplex PCR; TCRdb's table is partial and in-frame only. The table lists some 22,000 clones, around 87% of them singletons. J gave up 0 bases and V 7 bases, and 3 bases lay outside the gene matches. The CDR3 is made up of 14 amino acids. CDR1 and CDR2 (germline): SGHNT, YYREEE (reference sequence). The sequence came from an adult with an advanced solid tumor such as melanoma, head and neck, liver or kidney cancer. The chain carries TRBV5-4 and TRBJ2-5; 10 positions agree with TRBD1. This specimen was CD4+ or CD8+ T cells sorted from blood, taken in a trial of the OX40 agonist ivuxolimab. The CDR3 nucleotides read TGTGCCAGCTGGGACAGGGGTCACCAAGAGACCCAGTACTTC. This gives the protein CASWDRGHQETQYF.